Listed below are T cell receptor beta chains from one sample, sequenced in a study of cytomegalovirus exposure and HLA in healthy donors. The assay was immunoSEQ multiplex PCR, and TCRdb's table has in-frame clones only and misses some. Here the sample spans about 170,000 clones, roughly 86% being singletons. The sequencing input was PBMCs. These receptor sequences come from a man aged 18-30 years in good health and CMV-seropositive. CDR3s include the opening cysteine and the closing phenylalanine or tryptophan. Fields, in order: V gene, CDR3 protein.

v_call: TRBV27
cdr3_aa: CASSLTGLTTGQYF

v_call: TRBV11-1
cdr3_aa: CASSLAGGRTDTQYF

v_call: TRBV6-7
cdr3_aa: CASSTWDRGCNEQFF

v_call: TRBV13
cdr3_aa: CASSLGSSGETGELFF

v_call: TRBV29-1
cdr3_aa: CSVVYGSHEQYF

v_call: TRBV7-2
cdr3_aa: CASSLRAGTGGSDTQYF

v_call: TRBV5-1
cdr3_aa: CASSLGQGGQPQHF

v_call: TRBV29-1
cdr3_aa: CSVEDDGYTF

v_call: TRBV7-9
cdr3_aa: CASSLGGVSGANVLTF

v_call: TRBV13
cdr3_aa: CASSLTSGGDNEQFF

v_call: TRBV5-1
cdr3_aa: CASSLWTGVEAFF

v_call: TRBV6-1
cdr3_aa: CASSPGQGPSEQYF

v_call: TRBV28
cdr3_aa: CASSSPVNYGYTF

v_call: TRBV4-1
cdr3_aa: CASSQAPTGSTEAFF

v_call: TRBV28
cdr3_aa: CASSLRDFKSNTNEQFF

v_call: TRBV4-3
cdr3_aa: CASSRGGGNGLGGEQFF

v_call: TRBV6-1
cdr3_aa: CASRGRGIWETQYF

v_call: TRBV13
cdr3_aa: CASSVARERELFF

v_call: TRBV19
cdr3_aa: CASITPQSEDRDPYSDNSPLHF

v_call: TRBV7-6
cdr3_aa: CASSLGGPLRGMGEQFF

v_call: TRBV27
cdr3_aa: CASSLSGGGWTEAFF

v_call: TRBV7-2
cdr3_aa: CASSLTSGRGDTQYF

v_call: TRBV4-1
cdr3_aa: CASSRGTTSYNEQFF

v_call: TRBV28
cdr3_aa: CASTLDRLRGYTF

v_call: TRBV30
cdr3_aa: CACPSRGGGYTF

v_call: TRBV15
cdr3_aa: CATSRVNRGHGRNTGELFF

v_call: TRBV29-1
cdr3_aa: CSAGGGELFF

v_call: TRBV11-1
cdr3_aa: CASNSLIGGAYNEQFF

v_call: TRBV19
cdr3_aa: CASSMPPKGEGDSPLHF

v_call: TRBV6-5
cdr3_aa: CASSYAYGKPYEQYF

v_call: TRBV13
cdr3_aa: CASSLPPDGYTF

v_call: TRBV25-1
cdr3_aa: CASSRSGPYNEQFF

v_call: TRBV10-3
cdr3_aa: CAISSDRGHVYEQYF

v_call: TRBV7-9
cdr3_aa: CASSPPGGNEQFF

v_call: TRBV28
cdr3_aa: CASSLGQGNQPQHF

v_call: TRBV19
cdr3_aa: CASSIGTGDYNEQFF

v_call: TRBV27
cdr3_aa: CASSSPGTGGGKLFF

v_call: TRBV29-1
cdr3_aa: CSVGVTYEQYF

v_call: TRBV19
cdr3_aa: CASSIGGSQETQYF

v_call: TRBV5-6
cdr3_aa: CASSLGTPYNEQFF

v_call: TRBV5-4
cdr3_aa: CASSLEGAGYEQYF

v_call: TRBV7-3
cdr3_aa: CASSPGTGNEQFF

v_call: TRBV10-3
cdr3_aa: CATRTEMNTEAFF

v_call: TRBV2
cdr3_aa: CAGTGYEDGYTF

v_call: TRBV9
cdr3_aa: CASSVEGLGNTIYF

v_call: TRBV5-1
cdr3_aa: CASSLAVAILGDTGELFF

v_call: TRBV7-9
cdr3_aa: CASSLGEAPSDF

v_call: TRBV5-1
cdr3_aa: CASSPDSLEVFF

v_call: TRBV28
cdr3_aa: CASSLGRGGFF

v_call: TRBV19
cdr3_aa: CASSEVASGANVLTF

v_call: TRBV19
cdr3_aa: CASRWQFNQPQHF

v_call: TRBV13
cdr3_aa: CASSPVSTRPETQYF

v_call: TRBV19
cdr3_aa: CASSILPGNTEAFF

v_call: TRBV4-3
cdr3_aa: CASSSLVGGFYGYTF

v_call: TRBV5-6
cdr3_aa: CASSLGGLNTEAFF

v_call: TRBV6-6
cdr3_aa: CASSSPGQGAREKLFF

v_call: TRBV5-4
cdr3_aa: CASSLEPTSTDTQYF

v_call: TRBV5-1
cdr3_aa: CASSSRQGTTEAFF